This TCR beta chain came from a study of shared clonotypes between healthy human individuals. Turning to the study itself: Per-donor plates numbered three CD4 naive, three CD4 memory, two CD8 naive and one CD8 memory.

With 4 bases removed from V and 6 bases from J, the gap between germline ends came to 11 bases. CDR3 length equals 13 residues. Germline V gene lookup returns CDR1 SGHNT and CDR2 YYREEE (reference sequence). Data came from immunoSEQ multiplex PCR; TCRdb stores just in-frame clones and leaves some out. The sample includes roughly 1 million clones, 70% to 80% of them seen just once. Material for sequencing was memory CD4+ T cells from PBMCs. Sample subset: CD45RA-negative fraction. The chain has TRBV5-4 and TRBJ1-5, with a weak D call TRBD1 (5 bases). This receptor was taken from a man between 18 and 35 years old in good health. Some clones in this sample may be carry-over from other donors' samples. The CDR3 protein is CASSRGGGQPQHF. As DNA, the CDR3 is TGTGCCAGCAGCCGTGGGGGAGGTCAGCCCCAGCATTTT.